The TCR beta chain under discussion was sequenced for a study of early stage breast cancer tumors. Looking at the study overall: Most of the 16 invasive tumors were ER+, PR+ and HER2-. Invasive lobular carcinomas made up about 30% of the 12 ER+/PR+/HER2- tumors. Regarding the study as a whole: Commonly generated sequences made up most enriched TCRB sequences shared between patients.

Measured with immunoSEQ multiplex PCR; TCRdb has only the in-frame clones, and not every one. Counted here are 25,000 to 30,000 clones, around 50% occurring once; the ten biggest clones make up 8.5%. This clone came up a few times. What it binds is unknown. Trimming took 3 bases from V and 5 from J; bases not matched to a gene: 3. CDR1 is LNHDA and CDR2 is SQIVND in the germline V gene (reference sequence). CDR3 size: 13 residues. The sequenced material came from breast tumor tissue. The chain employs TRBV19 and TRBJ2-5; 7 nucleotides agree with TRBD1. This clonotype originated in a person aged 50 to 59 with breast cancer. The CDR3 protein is CASSIGQEETQYF. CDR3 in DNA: TGTGCCAGTAGTATCGGACAGGAGGAGACCCAGTACTTC.